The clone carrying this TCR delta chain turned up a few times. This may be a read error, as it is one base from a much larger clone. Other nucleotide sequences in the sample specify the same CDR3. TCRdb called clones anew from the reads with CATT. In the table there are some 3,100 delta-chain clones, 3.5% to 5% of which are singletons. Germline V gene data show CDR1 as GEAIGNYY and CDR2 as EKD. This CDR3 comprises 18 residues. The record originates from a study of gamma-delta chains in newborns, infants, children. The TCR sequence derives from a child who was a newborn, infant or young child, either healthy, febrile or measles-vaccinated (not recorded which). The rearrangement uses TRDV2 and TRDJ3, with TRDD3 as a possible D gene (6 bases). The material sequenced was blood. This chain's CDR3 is CACDTVGGSSWDTRQMFF. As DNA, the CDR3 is TGTGCCTGTGACACCGTTGGGGGGAGCTCCTGGGACACTCGACAGATGTTTTTC.